This T cell receptor (beta chain) appears in the sequencing data of a study of cytomegalovirus exposure and HLA in healthy donors. Findings and caveats of the study: Within an earlier analysis, most TCR beta V segments proved productive either about 90% or about 30% of the time. The classifier reportedly diagnosed cytomegalovirus status with high sensitivity and specificity. Equally common other TCR beta chains were less clonally expanded than HLA-associated ones, a later analysis found. Apart from CMV serostatus, no immune exposure information was available.

CDR3 length equals 15 residues. Trimming cost V 5 bases and J 4 bases; bases outside gene matches: 7. From germline, CDR1 is MNHEY and CDR2 SVGAGI. 13 Jbeta primers and 60 Vbeta primers were used for the PCR. Clones were read by immunoSEQ multiplex PCR, and TCRdb kept only the in-frame ones, dropping some. The data show over 150,000 clones, and the top ten clones hold less than 0.85%. For this clone: Its antigen is undetermined.

This TCR derives from a boy between 5 and 17 years old in good health and CMV-seronegative. The chain employs TRBV6-5 and TRBJ1-5; 8 bases fit TRBD1. Sequencing input: PBMCs. The CDR3 is CASSPNRGSNQPQHF. CDR3 in DNA: TGTGCCAGCAGTCCGAACAGGGGGTCAAATCAGCCCCAGCATTTT.